Listed below are T cell receptor beta chains from one sample, sequenced in a study of CD8 T cells in ankylosing spondylitis. TCRdb itself ran the 5' RACE reads through MiXCR, one entry per CDR3 protein. The data hold 200,000 to 300,000 distinct CDR3 sequences, with 10% observed a single time. The sample was blood, either unsorted or a sorted T cell fraction (not recorded which). The receptors were sampled from a male donor with ankylosing spondylitis or in good health (not recorded which). The CDR3 runs from the conserved cysteine through the conserved F or W. The D gene is left open where the match is weak. Size values are once, few and many counts, or a class for expanded clones, and some rows have none.

v_gene	d_gene	j_gene	abundance	len	CDR3aa	CDR3nt
TRBV5-1	-	TRBJ2-6	many	19	CASSIGGGPLPSGANVLTF	TGCGCCAGCAGCATTGGAGGTGGCCCCCTACCCTCTGGGGCCAACGTCCTGACTTTC
TRBV10-2	-	TRBJ2-3	many	15	CASSRGPTPSDTQYF	TGCGCCAGCAGTAGAGGGCCTACACCTTCAGATACGCAGTATTTT
TRBV7-9	-	TRBJ1-6	-	15	CASSPSAAYNSPLHF	TGTGCCAGCAGCCCAAGTGCCGCTTATAATTCACCCCTCCACTTT
TRBV5-1	TRBD1	TRBJ2-7	many	16	CASSSLPGQAAYEQYF	TGCGCCAGCAGCAGCCTACCGGGACAGGCCGCCTACGAGCAGTACTTC
TRBV7-2	-	TRBJ1-5	many	13	CASSFRVGQPQHF	TGTGCCAGCAGCTTCAGGGTGGGACAGCCCCAGCATTTT
TRBV18	-	TRBJ1-5	many	16	CASSLETGYSNQPQHF	TGTGCCAGCTCACTAGAGACAGGTTATAGCAATCAGCCCCAGCATTTT
TRBV7-8	-	TRBJ1-5	-	15	CASSLALSLNQPQHF	TGTGCCAGCAGCTTAGCGCTTTCGCTCAATCAGCCCCAGCATTTT
TRBV15	-	TRBJ2-3	few	18	CATSRDRAGPPSTDTQYF	TGTGCCACCAGCAGAGATAGGGCAGGGCCCCCGTCTACAGATACGCAGTATTTT
TRBV20-1	-	TRBJ2-5	few	13	CSARLPGWETQYF	TGCAGTGCTAGATTGCCGGGGTGGGAGACCCAGTACTTC
TRBV5-1	TRBD1	TRBJ1-2	many	15	CASRLRTGGGNGYTF	TGCGCCAGCCGGCTCCGAACAGGGGGCGGAAATGGCTACACCTTC
TRBV5-1	-	TRBJ2-1	many	16	CASGNEGGSSYNEQFF	TGCGCCAGCGGAAATGAGGGGGGGAGCTCCTACAATGAGCAGTTCTTC
TRBV5-8	-	TRBJ1-5	-	14	CASSLERRNQPQHF	TGTGCCAGCAGCTTGGAACGGCGGAATCAGCCCCAGCATTTT
TRBV20-1	-	TRBJ2-1	many	12	CSASLGVYEQFF	TGCAGTGCTAGCCTGGGTGTGTATGAGCAGTTCTTC
TRBV12-3/TRBV12-4	-	TRBJ1-1	many	14	CASSLKGFGTEAFF	TGTGCCAGCAGTTTAAAGGGGTTCGGCACTGAAGCTTTCTTT
TRBV4-2	-	TRBJ2-3	many	17	CASSPFGRRARTDTQYF	TGTGCCAGCAGCCCTTTCGGACGGAGAGCTCGCACAGATACGCAGTATTTT
TRBV25-1	-	TRBJ2-3	-	12	CASSGGADTQYF	TGTGCCAGCAGTGGAGGGGCGGATACGCAGTATTTT
TRBV9	-	TRBJ2-3	many	14	CASSVDPRVDTQYF	TGTGCCAGCAGCGTAGATCCGAGAGTGGATACGCAGTATTTT
TRBV5-1	-	TRBJ1-6	many	15	CASSLRGGDNSPLHF	TGCGCCAGCAGCCTTCGAGGGGGGGATAATTCACCCCTCCACTTT
TRBV5-1	-	TRBJ2-3	many	15	CASSALGLAPDTQYF	TGCGCCAGCAGCGCCTTGGGGCTAGCACCAGATACGCAGTATTTT
TRBV20-1	TRBD2	TRBJ2-5	many	15	CSASGTSGREETQYF	TGCAGTGCTTCCGGGACTAGCGGGAGGGAAGAGACCCAGTACTTC
TRBV4-2	-	TRBJ2-2	many	16	CASSQLISANTGELFF	TGTGCCAGCAGCCAACTGATTTCCGCGAACACCGGGGAGCTGTTTTTT
TRBV6-1	-	TRBJ2-6	many	16	CASTITGGYGANVLTF	TGTGCCAGCACTATTACCGGGGGTTACGGGGCCAACGTCCTGACTTTC
TRBV18	-	TRBJ1-3	-	17	CASSPPNGVSEGNTIYF	TGTGCCAGCTCACCACCTAACGGAGTCTCTGAGGGAAACACCATATATTTT
TRBV11-2	TRBD2	TRBJ2-3	-	17	CASSLDRPGGRTDTQYF	TGTGCCAGCAGCTTAGATCGGCCGGGGGGGCGGACAGATACGCAGTATTTT
TRBV7-9	TRBD1	TRBJ2-1	many	14	CASSRQGAHDEQFF	TGTGCCAGCAGCAGACAGGGGGCTCACGATGAGCAGTTCTTC
TRBV12-3/TRBV12-4	TRBD1	TRBJ1-2	few	14	CASSLPRTGGGYTF	TGTGCCAGCAGTTTACCCCGGACAGGGGGAGGCTACACCTTC
TRBV10-3	TRBD1	TRBJ1-1	many	15	CAISDDRGHSTEAFF	TGTGCCATCAGTGACGACAGGGGCCATTCCACTGAAGCTTTCTTT
TRBV29-1	TRBD1	TRBJ1-2	few	14	CSAWGLQGGYGYTF	TGCAGCGCGTGGGGTCTACAGGGGGGCTATGGCTACACCTTC
TRBV4-1	TRBD2	TRBJ2-1	many	17	CASSRIITAGGGNEQFF	TGCGCCAGCAGCCGGATCATTACGGCGGGAGGGGGCAATGAGCAGTTCTTC
TRBV20-1	-	TRBJ1-2	many	15	CSAKGAAESNYGYTF	TGCAGTGCTAAGGGTGCGGCCGAGAGTAACTATGGCTACACCTTC
TRBV29-1	TRBD1	TRBJ1-2	many	14	CSVEDQQGAYGYTF	TGCAGCGTTGAAGACCAACAGGGGGCCTATGGCTACACCTTC
TRBV20-1	TRBD1	TRBJ2-3	-	14	CSARLQGGTDTQYF	TGCAGTGCTAGACTACAGGGGGGAACGGATACGCAGTATTTT
TRBV5-1	-	TRBJ2-7	many	15	CASSLGPGETHEQYF	TGCGCCAGCAGCTTGGGGCCAGGGGAAACGCACGAGCAGTACTTC
TRBV12-3/TRBV12-4	-	TRBJ2-5	many	16	CASSLGTARPSETQYF	TGTGCCAGCAGTTTAGGGACAGCGAGGCCCTCAGAGACCCAGTACTTC
TRBV30	TRBD2	TRBJ2-1	many	14	CAWSEGGRVDEQFF	TGTGCCTGGAGTGAGGGCGGGAGGGTTGATGAGCAGTTCTTC
TRBV5-1	TRBD2	TRBJ2-2	-	15	CASSSTSGRAGELFF	TGCGCCAGCAGCTCTACTAGCGGGAGGGCCGGGGAGCTGTTTTTT
TRBV27	TRBD1	TRBJ2-1	few	15	CASSLQGAGYNEQFF	TGTGCCAGCAGCTTGCAGGGGGCTGGCTACAATGAGCAGTTCTTC
TRBV6-1	-	TRBJ1-2	-	15	CASSEALSTHYGYTF	TGTGCCAGCAGTGAGGCTCTGTCTACGCACTATGGCTACACCTTC
TRBV29-1	-	TRBJ2-7	many	14	CSVEVQQGLGEQYF	TGCAGCGTTGAAGTTCAACAGGGTTTGGGCGAGCAGTACTTC
TRBV27	-	TRBJ1-1	many	14	CASNRQGPNTEAFF	TGTGCCAGCAATCGCCAGGGCCCTAACACTGAAGCTTTCTTT
TRBV14	-	TRBJ2-1	-	13	CASSPYANSEQFF	TGTGCCAGCAGCCCATATGCGAACAGTGAGCAGTTCTTC
TRBV6-1	TRBD1	TRBJ1-1	few	18	CASSPSPQGGRGIVEAFF	TGTGCCAGCAGTCCATCTCCTCAGGGGGGACGAGGAATAGTTGAAGCTTTCTTT
TRBV6-1	-	TRBJ1-5	few	16	CASSETGTYSNQPQHF	TGTGCCAGCAGCGAGACCGGGACATATAGCAATCAGCCCCAGCATTTT
TRBV11-1	-	TRBJ2-4	many	18	CASSSDIQSTLAKNIQYF	TGTGCCAGCAGCTCAGATATACAGAGCACTCTAGCCAAAAACATTCAGTACTTC
TRBV25-1	-	TRBJ2-3	many	17	CASSDLWTAPSTDTQYF	TGTGCCAGCAGTGACCTGTGGACTGCTCCTAGCACAGATACGCAGTATTTT
TRBV6-1	-	TRBJ2-3	many	15	CASSESPRSTDTQYF	TGTGCCAGCAGTGAAAGCCCCCGTAGCACAGATACGCAGTATTTT
TRBV7-6	TRBD1	TRBJ2-3	many	16	CASSPADRSNTDTQYF	TGTGCCAGCAGCCCGGCGGACAGGTCGAACACAGATACGCAGTATTTT